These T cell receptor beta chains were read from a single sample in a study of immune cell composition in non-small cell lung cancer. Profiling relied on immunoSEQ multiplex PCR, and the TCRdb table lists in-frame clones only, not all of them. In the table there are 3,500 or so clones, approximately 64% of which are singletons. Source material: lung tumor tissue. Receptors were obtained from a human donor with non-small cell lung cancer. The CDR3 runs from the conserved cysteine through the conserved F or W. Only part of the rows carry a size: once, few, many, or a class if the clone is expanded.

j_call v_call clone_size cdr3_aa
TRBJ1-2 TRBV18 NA CASSPSGLYGYTF
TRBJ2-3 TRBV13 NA CASNERGGPTDTQYF
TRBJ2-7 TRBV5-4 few CASRQGQGSPYYEQYF
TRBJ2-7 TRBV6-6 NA CASRNRNSYEQYF
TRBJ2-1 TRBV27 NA CASTPVGRNYNEQFF
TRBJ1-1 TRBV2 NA CASTYRGENTEAFF
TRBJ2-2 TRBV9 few CASRPPGDSNTGELFF
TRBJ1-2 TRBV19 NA CASSPSRNYGYTF
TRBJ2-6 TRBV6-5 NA CASSYVLGANVLTF
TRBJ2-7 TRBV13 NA CASSSKFGGTVDEQYF
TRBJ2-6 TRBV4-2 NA CASSQTRGSGANVLTF
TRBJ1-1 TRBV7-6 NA CASSFSPGQNTEAFF
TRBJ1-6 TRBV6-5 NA CASSYRNRGNSPLHF
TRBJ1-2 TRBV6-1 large CASSEYTGIYGYTF
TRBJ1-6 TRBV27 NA CASSLFGTDSPLHF
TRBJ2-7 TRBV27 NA CASSLKGGGTSYEQYF
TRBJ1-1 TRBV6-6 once CASSYEGDMYYTEAFF
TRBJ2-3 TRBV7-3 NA CASSSGLSDTQYF
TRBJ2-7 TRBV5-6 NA CASSPGGYEQYF
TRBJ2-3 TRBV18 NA CASSPGPGRDTQYF
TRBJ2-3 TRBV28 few CASSWASGRGTDTQYF
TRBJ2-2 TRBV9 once CASSVMGGTNTGELFF